The 14 T cell receptor beta chains reported below all come from one sample, sequenced in a study of T cell changes during pregnancy in multiple sclerosis. The assay was immunoSEQ multiplex PCR, and TCRdb's table has in-frame clones only and misses some. The sample carries 37,000 or so clones, roughly nine tenths recorded once. Here the sequenced sample was CD4+ T cells from peripheral blood mononuclear cells, taken in the first trimester of pregnancy. These TCRs come from a female donor with multiple sclerosis, enrolled in a pregnancy study.

The chain combines TRBV11-1 with TRBJ1-4; D might be TRBD1 (5 bases). In germline, CDR1 is SGHAT, CDR2 FQDESV (reference sequence). This CDR3 spans 15 amino acids. Trimming removed 5 bases at V and 6 bases at J, with 16 bases between. The DNA of the CDR3 is TGTGCCAGCAGCCTCCGGCAGGGCGTCGATGAAAAACTGTTTTTT. It codes for CASSLRQGVDEKLFF.

V gene TRBV30 combines with J gene TRBJ2-7; D uncertain. This CDR3 is built from 15 residues. The ends were cut back, 0 bases at V and 6 bases at J, with 18 bases in the middle. The germline V gene has CDR1 GTSNPN and CDR2 SVGIG (reference sequence). The CDR3 loop reads CAWSVLFSRSREQYF. The CDR3, as DNA: TGTGCCTGGAGTGTACTGTTTTCCCGTAGTCGCGAGCAGTACTTC.

The chain has TRBV6-5 and TRBJ1-1, with D possibly matching TRBD1 (5 bases). V lost 3 bases and J 3 bases, leaving 14 bases between the germline ends. Germline V gives CDR1 MNHEY, CDR2 SVGAGI. The CDR3 sequence is 15 residues long. CDR3 in amino acids: CASSYSTEPYTEAFF. As DNA, the CDR3 is TGTGCCAGCAGTTATTCGACAGAGCCGTACACTGAAGCTTTCTTT.

This chain links TRBV5-4 with TRBJ2-7; 11 bases are a match to TRBD2. Germline V lookup: CDR1 SGHNT, CDR2 YYREEE (reference sequence). V gave up 1 base and J gave up 4 bases; unmatched junction bases: 4. The CDR3 covers 15 residues. The CDR3 protein is CASSLFTSGRYEQYF. The CDR3 coding sequence is TGTGCCAGCAGCTTGTTTACTAGCGGGAGATACGAGCAGTACTTC. Supplemented by reference TRBV5-4 and TRBJ2-7, the full variable domain reads ETGVTQSPTHLIKTRGQQVTLRCSSQSGHNTVSWYQQALGQGPQFIFQYYREEENGRGNFPPRFSGLQFPNYSSELNVNALELDDSALYLCASSLFTSGRYEQYFGPGTRLTVT.

The chain couples TRBV7-2 to TRBJ2-1; D is undetermined. The CDR3 length is 15 residues. Trimming left V 5 bases short and J 9 bases short, with 20 bases between. The germline gives CDR1 SGHTA, CDR2 FQGNSA. The CDR3 bases are TGTGCCAGCAGCCTTATATCCGGAGATGTAACTGAGCAGTTCTTC. Residues: CASSLISGDVTEQFF.

This chain connects TRBV11-2 to TRBJ2-3; TRBD1 agrees at 8 bases. This CDR3 is 15 amino acids long. Germline V CDR1 and CDR2: SGHAT, FQNNGV. V dropped 2 bases and J dropped 2; count of bases not matched to a gene: 3. CDR3 in DNA: TGTGCCAGCAGCTTAAGGACAGGGTCCACAGATACGCAGTATTTT. It encodes CASSLRTGSTDTQYF.

CDR3 DNA: TGCGCCAGCAGCGGCTCCCTCGGGACAGCTTCCTCTGGGGCCAACGTCCTGACTTTC. Protein product: CASSGSLGTASSGANVLTF. J is TRBJ2-6 and V is TRBV5-1, with TRBD1 identical over 7 bases. Germline trimming cut 4 bases from V and 0 bases from J; bases unmatched to any gene: 13. This CDR3 comprises 19 residues. Germline V CDR1 and CDR2: SGHRS, YFSETQ.

J is TRBJ1-3 and V is TRBV7-8, with TRBD1 matching 7 bases. CDR3 length: 16 amino acids. Trimming cost V 4 bases and J 4 bases; bases outside gene matches: 10. Germline assignment: CDR1 SGHVS and CDR2 FQNEAQ. The CDR3 bases are TGTGCCAGCAGCTCAAAAAGGACAGGAAGGGGAAACACCATATATTTT. As protein: CASSSKRTGRGNTIYF. Combining the CDR3 with reference TRBV7-8 and TRBJ1-3 gives the whole variable domain GAGVSQSPRYKVAKRGQDVALRCDPISGHVSLFWYQQALGQGPEFLTYFQNEAQLDKSGLPSDRFFAERPEGSVSTLKIQRTQQEDSAVYLCASSSKRTGRGNTIYFGEGSWLTVV.

CDR3: CASSPTPLTGGTEAFF. The CDR3 DNA follows: TGCGCCAGCAGCCCCACCCCCCTGACAGGGGGCACTGAAGCTTTCTTT. The V call is TRBV5-1, the J call TRBJ1-1, with TRBD1 identical over 9 bases. After removal of 4 bases from V and 4 bases from J, the junction contained 11 bases not matched to a gene. Germline-derived CDR1 and CDR2 are SGHRS and YFSETQ. The CDR3 spans 16 residues.

The chain recombines TRBV30 with TRBJ1-1, with 8 nucleotides matching TRBD1. The CDR3 extends over 15 amino acids. The trim removed 2 bases at V and 3 bases at J, leaving 8 bases unmatched. CDR1 is GTSNPN and CDR2 is SVGIG in the germline V gene (reference sequence). The CDR3 region is CAWSFRTGWDTEAFF. Written as DNA, the CDR3 is TGTGCCTGGAGTTTTCGGACAGGGTGGGACACTGAAGCTTTCTTT.

This clone was recorded only once. J is TRBJ2-5 and V is TRBV7-6; 8 positions match TRBD2. Germline loops: CDR1 SGHVS, CDR2 FNYEAQ. This CDR3 spans 13 amino acids. After removal of 5 bases from V and 5 bases from J, the junction contained 4 bases not matched to a gene. The CDR3 nucleotides read TGTGCCAGCAGCAGGACTAGCAGGGAGACCCAGTACTTC. Protein sequence: CASSRTSRETQYF.

V gene TRBV6-6 combines with J gene TRBJ1-5; D is uncertain. Trimming removed 2 bases from V and 1 base from J, with 12 bases in between. Germline V CDR1 and CDR2: MNHNY, SVGAGI (reference sequence). The CDR3 consists of 16 residues. CDR3 DNA: TGTGCCAGCAGTTACGACTTTTGGGAGAGCAATCAGCCCCAGCATTTT. Its protein product is CASSYDFWESNQPQHF.

The CDR3 region has the DNA TGTGCCAGCAGTGCCCTTAATTACGAGCAGTACTTC. This translates into CASSALNYEQYF. V usage is TRBV25-1 and J usage is TRBJ2-7; D unclear. The CDR3 runs to 12 residues. V was shortened by 4 bases and J by 4 bases, with 8 bases between the two germline ends. Germline V lookup: CDR1 MGHDK, CDR2 SYGVNS.

The rearrangement joins TRBV7-2 to TRBJ2-1, with a tentative D call TRBD2 (7 bases). Trimming cost V 4 bases and J 9 bases, with 19 bases left between them. The germline CDR1 and CDR2 sequences are SGHTA and FQGNSA. This CDR3 comprises 15 residues. This CDR3 reads CASSYLGGPPGEQFF. Written as DNA, the CDR3 is TGTGCCAGCAGCTACTTGGGGGGGCCCCCCGGTGAGCAGTTCTTC.